This TCR beta chain originates from a study of blood T cell repertoires in COVID-19. Study summary: PBMCs, B-cell-depleted T cells, or T cells provided the cDNA or gDNA that made up the material.

Germline V gene lookup returns CDR1 KGHSH and CDR2 LQKENI. The CDR3 consists of 16 residues. V was clipped by 0 bases and J by 7 bases, with 13 bases between them. TCRdb's copy holds only in-frame clones and misses some; the assay was immunoSEQ multiplex PCR. The sample carries some 28,000 clones, approximately 76% recorded once. The source of this sequence is a man between 65 and 85 years old with acute or convalescent COVID-19. Material for sequencing was peripheral blood. The genes are TRBV18 and TRBJ1-6, with D perhaps matching TRBD1 (5 bases). The CDR3 is CASSPPGPKTNSPLHF. The CDR3 bases are TGTGCCAGCTCACCACCGGGGCCAAAGACGAATTCACCCCTCCACTTT.